The following is a T cell receptor beta chain sequence with its context. Its binding antigen is unknown. Base qualities are not provided; no much larger clone lies one nucleotide away. This sample is part of a study of cytomegalovirus exposure and HLA in healthy donors (dated by TCRdb to the late 2010s). With respect to the entire study: An earlier analysis of approximately 590 of the donors reported 250 to 350 Gb of sequence data and 117 million unique TCR beta sequences from about 200 million T cells. Around 330 gigabases of sequencing data and approximately 91 million unique TCR sequences made up an early release that covered several hundred HLA-typed donors. The genetic ancestry cluster associated with self-reported Caucasian donors included approximately 85% of the roughly 410 genotyped donors. The study aimed to test whether cataloging public T cell receptors could reveal signatures of past pathogen exposure. The study profiled the T cell repertoires of approximately 700 subjects by immunosequencing and related them to cytomegalovirus serostatus. Besides the first cohort of hundreds of subjects, a separate validation cohort made up of 90 to 150 different subjects was used. To predict cytomegalovirus infection status, the study combined high-throughput TCR immunosequencing, statistical association of individual TCRs with disease status, and machine learning. In a later analysis, previously published TCR beta repertoires from several hundred donors were re-analyzed and high-resolution HLA genotyping was added so that TCR occurrence patterns could be studied. Rather than using new phenotypic data, the later analysis identified candidate immune exposures from TCR beta sequences and from how often those sequences occurred across donors. An earlier analysis of some 600 of the donors applied high-throughput TCR beta sequencing to assess whether each TCR beta V gene segment acted as functional or pseudogenic. Donor age, sex, ethnicity and CMV serostatus were collected together with the repertoire data. A later genetic analysis took genome-wide SNP genotypes for about 65% of the roughly 670 donors and used that subset as a discovery cohort. Every discovery cohort repertoire had been produced on one sequencing platform. HLA typing covered class I and class II loci at four-digit resolution. The number of donors typed differed by locus, with roughly 620-640 for A, B, C, DRB1 and DQB1, more than 500 for DQA1, 606 for DPA1, and some 440 for DPB1. About five DR-DQ haplotypes were treated as single units for association and clustering because of strong linkage in the cohort. Across about 370 genotyped donors of the cohort, an average of about 240,000 unique TCR beta nucleotide sequences per donor were sequenced, and roughly 20% of those sequences were non-productive.

After removal of 4 bases from V and 7 bases from J, the junction retains 12 bases not matched to a gene. Counted from cysteine to phenylalanine, this CDR3 has 17 amino acids. The DNA shown is the 51-base CDR3, in frame from base 1. From a lookup of the germline V gene, CDR1 and CDR2 are SGDLS and YYNGEE. The cohort consisted of 666 healthy bone marrow donors. At the time of sampling, all cohort members were nominally healthy, though unrecorded immune exposures were likely present. The donor tested CMV seronegative, placing the donor among the 352 seronegative members of the cohort. A peripheral blood sample was collected from each donor, and TCR beta sequencing was performed on peripheral blood mononuclear cells. Genomic DNA extraction from the blood cell samples was performed with the Qiagen DNeasy Blood Extraction Kit. Preparation of the library involved the immunoSEQ multiplex PCR assay. For the multiplex PCR, a mixture combining 60 forward primers for TCR Vbeta segments and 13 reverse primers for TCR Jbeta segments was used. The CDR3 region of rearranged TCR beta genes was amplified from genomic DNA with a multiplex PCR assay. On the Illumina HiSeq System, the amplified TCR beta libraries were sequenced as 87-base-pair reads. On the authors' methods: In a later analysis, some 80 million unique TCR beta chains were counted across the approximately 670 repertoires, and roughly 10 million of these chains were shared by at least two donors. Raw reads were error-corrected and collapsed into unique sequences by a nearest-neighbor algorithm in which closely related sequences were merged to remove PCR and sequencing errors. Alignment of CDR3 sequences to IMGT reference sequences was used to assign V, D and J gene segments. For a sequence to be retained, a match of at least six nucleotides to both a V gene segment and a J gene segment was required. Rearrangements were classified as productive when the CDR3 lacked stop codons and remained in frame with V and J, and all other rearrangements were classified as non-productive. Following IMGT convention, CDR3 was defined as the stretch from the second conserved V-encoded cysteine to the conserved J-encoded phenylalanine. The earlier analysis of about 610 of the donors excluded sequences that lacked an unambiguous match to a single V gene segment. An earlier analysis of fewer than 650 of the donors classified V segments as functional when productive rearrangements were above 56.7% and as segregating when the standard deviation between donors was above 5%. A statistical classification framework was built for diagnosing cytomegalovirus status from the catalog of TCR beta chain sequences. In a later analysis, V and J genes were assigned by comparing TCR nucleotide sequences against IMGT/GENE-DB human TR gene sequences. The TCRdist pipeline was used in a later analysis to assign CDR3 sequences and most-parsimonious VDJ recombination scenarios. In a later analysis, each TCR beta chain was defined by its CDR3 amino acid sequence together with its V-gene family, and reads without a unique V-gene family were excluded. As a way to deal with suspected cross-contamination and a sequencing artifact, a later analysis dropped 592 nucleotide sequences that were highly shared and had low generation probability. A later analysis calculated a clonal expansion index for each public chain from normalized within-repertoire ranks of inferred template counts. In a later analysis, generation probabilities were computed using a VDJ recombination model fitted to out-of-frame rearrangements, and the results were checked against IGoR. Hypergeometric tests were used in a later analysis to score TCR-TCR, TCR-HLA and TCR-CMV co-occurrence, with a repertoire-size bias correction applied to the TCR pairs. To estimate false discovery rates, a later analysis permuted the HLA or CMV assignments 20 times. In a later analysis, co-occurring TCRs were grouped with DBSCAN, and TCRdist sequence similarity was added when clustering was performed within HLA-allele-positive subsets. Co-occurrence clustering excluded repertoires with fewer than 30,000 or more than 120,000 public chains, plus five with anomalous nucleotide sharing. TCRdb limited this immuneACCESS table to in-frame rearrangements with V and J called. A share of clones is missing; checked studies link under half to unresolved V genes, and the rest is unexplained. Clone size and V and J calls were adopted from that table, with D and trimming inferred from the DNA. Across this sample there are around 92,000 clones, with 65% to 85% seen only once. In total, the top ten clones hold over 2% of the sample.

Study-level results and caveats: In a later genetic analysis, fewer N-insertions in productive TCRs were reported among donors in an Asian-associated ancestry cluster than the roughly 700-donor mean. A further reported finding was that TCR beta sequences accurately predicted the HLA-A and HLA-B alleles for most subjects in the first cohort. A group of highly shared sequence variants was considered likely to be a technical artifact of the sequencing pipeline. Linkage disequilibrium might explain the correlated functional status among segregating V segments, but an unknown experimental factor could not be excluded. In vitro tests confirmed that a few of the cytomegalovirus-associated TCR beta chains recognize cytomegalovirus antigens. Some IMGT-functional V segments, including TRBV6-2 and TRBV6-3, could not be told apart with the 87-base-pair reads, so those segments were excluded. The authors suggested that the approach could potentially be generalized to other disease states and immunological phenotypes. Broadly in line with IMGT annotations, most TCR beta V segments showed up in productive rearrangements about 87% or about 30% of the time in an earlier analysis of 450 to 600 of the donors. In both the original and validation cohorts, the classifier was reported to diagnose cytomegalovirus status with high specificity and sensitivity. A later analysis found that most CMV-associated TCR beta chains appeared HLA-restricted, with HLA associations seemingly driven largely by CMV exposure. Because some donors lacked HLA typing at each locus, the association tests relied only on the typed subset. A later analysis found that HLA-associated TCR beta chains were more clonally expanded and had lower generation probabilities than equally common non-associated chains. Because counts were too low, about 18 rarely observed V segments, including chromosome 9 orphons, were excluded from the earlier analysis of around 590 of the donors. In a later genetic analysis, a missense DCLRE1C variant was associated with V-gene and J-gene trimming of TCR beta chains, and the association was replicated in an independent cohort. CMV serostatus was the only immune exposure information available for the cohort. Presence/absence analyses assumed roughly uniform sequencing depth across donors, an assumption that may not hold. In this cohort, only TCR beta chains were sequenced, and detectable features were limited by the absence of alpha or paired-chain data. In a later analysis, several top co-occurrence clusters were reported to appear linked to parvovirus B19, influenza, CMV and Epstein-Barr virus. Assigning TCR associations to individual alleles was difficult when HLA alleles, especially DR and DQ, strongly co-occurred. In the study, 164 TCR beta chains were listed as associated with cytomegalovirus. Across donors, most TCR sequences were observed very rarely, whereas some public TCRs were present in many individuals. A later analysis associated 15,000 to 20,000 TCR beta sequences with specific HLA alleles at a false discovery rate of 0.05. A later analysis found that TCR association rates varied across HLA loci, with DRB1 alleles showing the most associated TCRs and HLA-C alleles the fewest.

The V and J genes are TRBV9 and TRBJ1-6; 9 middle bases align to TRBD1. This clonotype was sampled from a man between 18 and 35 years old in good health and CMV-seronegative. Material: PBMCs. The CDR3 corresponds to CASSPIQGAIWNSPLHF. The nucleotide sequence is TGTGCCAGCAGCCCAATACAGGGGGCAATATGGAATTCACCCCTCCACTTT.